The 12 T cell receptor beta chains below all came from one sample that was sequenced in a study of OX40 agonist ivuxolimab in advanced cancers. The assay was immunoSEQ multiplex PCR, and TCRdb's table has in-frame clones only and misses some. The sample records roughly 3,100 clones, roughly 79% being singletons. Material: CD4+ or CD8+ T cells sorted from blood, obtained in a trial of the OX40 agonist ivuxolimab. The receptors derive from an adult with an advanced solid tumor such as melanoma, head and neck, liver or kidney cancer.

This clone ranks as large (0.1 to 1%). The CDR3 loop reads CAWTRGGSTDTQYF. The CDR3 DNA follows: TGTGCCTGGACCCGGGGGGGGAGCACAGATACGCAGTATTTT. This chain joins TRBV30 and TRBJ2-3; TRBD2 matches at 8 bases. The V segment lost 4 bases and the J segment 0 bases; nucleotides outside the gene matches: 3. This CDR3 is built from 14 residues. CDR1 and CDR2 (germline): GTSNPN, SVGIG (reference sequence).

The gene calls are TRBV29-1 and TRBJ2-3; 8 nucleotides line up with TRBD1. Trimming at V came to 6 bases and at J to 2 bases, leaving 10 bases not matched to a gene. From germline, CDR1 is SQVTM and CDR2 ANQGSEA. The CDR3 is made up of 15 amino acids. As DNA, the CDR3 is TGCAGCGTACCCGGACAGGGAAGGATCACAGATACGCAGTATTTT. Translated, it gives CSVPGQGRITDTQYF.

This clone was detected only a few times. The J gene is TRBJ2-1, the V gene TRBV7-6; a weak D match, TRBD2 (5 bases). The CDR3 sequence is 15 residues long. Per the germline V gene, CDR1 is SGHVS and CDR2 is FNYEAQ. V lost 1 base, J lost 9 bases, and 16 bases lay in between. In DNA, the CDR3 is TGTGCCAGCAGCTTAGATTTGGGAGCGGTTTTTGAGCAGTTCTTC. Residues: CASSLDLGAVFEQFF.

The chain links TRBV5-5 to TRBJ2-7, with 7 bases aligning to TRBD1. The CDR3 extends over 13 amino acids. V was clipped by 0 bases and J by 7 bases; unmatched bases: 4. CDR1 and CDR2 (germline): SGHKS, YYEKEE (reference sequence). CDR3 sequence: CASSLDLGQEQYF. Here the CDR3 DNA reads TGTGCCAGCAGCTTGGACCTGGGACAGGAGCAGTACTTC. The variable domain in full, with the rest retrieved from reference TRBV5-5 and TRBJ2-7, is DAGVTQSPTHLIKTRGQQVTLRCSPISGHKSVSWYQQVLGQGPQFIFQYYEKEERGRGNFPDRFSARQFPNYSSELNVNALLLGDSALYLCASSLDLGQEQYFGPGTRLTVT.

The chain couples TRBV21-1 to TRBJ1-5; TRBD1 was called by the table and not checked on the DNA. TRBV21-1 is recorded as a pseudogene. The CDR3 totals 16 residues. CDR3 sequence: CASRDRLHWHHQPQHF. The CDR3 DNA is TGTGCCAGCAGAGACAGGCTACATTGGCATCATCAGCCCCAGCATTTT.

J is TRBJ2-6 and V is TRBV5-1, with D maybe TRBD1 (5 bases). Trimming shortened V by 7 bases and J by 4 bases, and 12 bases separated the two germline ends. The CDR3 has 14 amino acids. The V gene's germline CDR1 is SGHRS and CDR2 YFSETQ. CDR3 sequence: CASAATGGANVLTF. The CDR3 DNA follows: TGCGCCAGCGCGGCAACAGGCGGGGCCAACGTCCTGACTTTC.

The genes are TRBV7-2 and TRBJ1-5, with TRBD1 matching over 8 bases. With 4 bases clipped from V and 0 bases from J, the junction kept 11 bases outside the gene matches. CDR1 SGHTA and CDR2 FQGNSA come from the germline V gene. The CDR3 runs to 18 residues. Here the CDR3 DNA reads TGTGCCAGCAGCTCTTCACTACAGGGGGGAGATAGCAATCAGCCCCAGCATTTT. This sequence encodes CASSSSLQGGDSNQPQHF.

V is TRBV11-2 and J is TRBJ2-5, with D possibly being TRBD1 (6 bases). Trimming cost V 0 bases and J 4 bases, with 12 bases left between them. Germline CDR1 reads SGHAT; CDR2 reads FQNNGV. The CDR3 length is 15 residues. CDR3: CASSLDWGPGETQYF. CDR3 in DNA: TGTGCCAGCAGCTTAGATTGGGGGCCCGGAGAGACCCAGTACTTC.

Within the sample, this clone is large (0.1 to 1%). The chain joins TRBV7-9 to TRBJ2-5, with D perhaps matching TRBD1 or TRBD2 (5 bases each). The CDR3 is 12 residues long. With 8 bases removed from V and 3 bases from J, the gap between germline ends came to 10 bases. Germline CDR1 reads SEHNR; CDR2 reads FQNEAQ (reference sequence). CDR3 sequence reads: CASGMGEETQYF. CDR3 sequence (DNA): TGTGCCAGCGGGATGGGGGAAGAGACCCAGTACTTC.

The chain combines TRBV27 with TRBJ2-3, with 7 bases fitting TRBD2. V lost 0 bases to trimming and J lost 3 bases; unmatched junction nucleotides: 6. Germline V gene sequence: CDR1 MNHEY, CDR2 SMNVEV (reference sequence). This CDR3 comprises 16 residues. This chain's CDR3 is CASSLSPGGTTDTQYF. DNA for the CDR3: TGTGCCAGCAGTTTATCCCCCGGGGGGACGACAGATACGCAGTATTTT.

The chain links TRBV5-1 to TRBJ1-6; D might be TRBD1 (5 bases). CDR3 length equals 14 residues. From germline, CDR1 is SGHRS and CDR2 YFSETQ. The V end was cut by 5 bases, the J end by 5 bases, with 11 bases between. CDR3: CASRSGADNSPLHF. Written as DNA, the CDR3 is TGCGCCAGCAGATCTGGGGCGGATAATTCACCCCTCCACTTT.

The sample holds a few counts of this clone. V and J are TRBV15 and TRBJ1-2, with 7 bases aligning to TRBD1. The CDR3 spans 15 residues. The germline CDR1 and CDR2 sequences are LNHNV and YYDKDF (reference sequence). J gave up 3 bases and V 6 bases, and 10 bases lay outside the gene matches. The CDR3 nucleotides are TGTGCCACCAGTCCACTTACCGGGACAGACTATGGCTACACCTTC. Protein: CATSPLTGTDYGYTF.